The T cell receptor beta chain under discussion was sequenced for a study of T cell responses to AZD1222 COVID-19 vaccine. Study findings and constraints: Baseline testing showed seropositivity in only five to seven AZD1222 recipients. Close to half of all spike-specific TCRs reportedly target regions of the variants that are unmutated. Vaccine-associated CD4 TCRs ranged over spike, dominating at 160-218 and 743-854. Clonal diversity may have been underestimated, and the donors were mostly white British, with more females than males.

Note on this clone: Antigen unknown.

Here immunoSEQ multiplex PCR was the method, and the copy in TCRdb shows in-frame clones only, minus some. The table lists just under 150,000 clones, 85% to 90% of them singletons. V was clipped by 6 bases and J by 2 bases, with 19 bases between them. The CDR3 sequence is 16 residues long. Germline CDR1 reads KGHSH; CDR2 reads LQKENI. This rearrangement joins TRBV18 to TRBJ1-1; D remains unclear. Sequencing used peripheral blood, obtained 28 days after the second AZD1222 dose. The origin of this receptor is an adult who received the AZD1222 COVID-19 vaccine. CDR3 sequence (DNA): TGTGCCAGCTCCGCCTTGGGTCCTGGGGTAAACACTGAAGCTTTCTTT. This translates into CASSALGPGVNTEAFF. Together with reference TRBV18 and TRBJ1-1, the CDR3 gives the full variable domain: NAGVMQNPRHLVRRRGQEARLRCSPMKGHSHVYWYRQLPEEGLKFMVYLQKENIIDESGMPKERFSAEFPKEGPSILRIQQVVRGDSAAYFCASSALGPGVNTEAFFGQGTRLTVV.